The present T cell receptor beta chain was sequenced within a study of response to subunit inactivated influenza vaccine. TCRdb itself ran the RT-PCR reads through MiXCR, one entry per CDR3 protein. Of about 610,000 distinct CDR3 sequences listed, 13% to 15% are singletons. This CDR3 is built from 14 residues. J was trimmed by 3 bases and V by 3 bases; bases with no gene match: 5. Germline CDR1 reads DFQATT; CDR2 reads SNEGSKA (reference sequence). Details on this clonotype: As yet, its antigen is unknown.

Overall study results and limits: Only a handful of new T cells, the authors suggested, are recruited with each seasonal influenza vaccination.

The receptor's source is a man aged 45-60 years who received an inactivated influenza vaccine. The gene calls are TRBV20-1 and TRBJ2-1, with 7 positions matching TRBD2. Sequenced here: PBMCs from blood, sampled 11 to 12 days after vaccination. The CDR3 is CSASGAGVYNEQFF. The CDR3 DNA sequence: TGCAGTGCTAGTGGGGCGGGAGTCTACAATGAGCAGTTCTTC.